This TCR beta chain was identified during a study of T cells in Graves' hyperthyroidism and ophthalmopathy. Together with thyroid ultrasound, orbital computed tomography, serum thyroxine and TRAb, clinical symptoms were used for diagnoses. Study conclusions and caveats: Ophthalmopathy, as predicted by the model, came a median 6.5 months after the prediction.

RNA transcripts gave rise to amplified TCR beta CDR3 regions. HTBI primers were employed in a first-round RT-PCR of the TCR CDR3. TCRdb used MiXCR to reprocess the multiplex PCR reads, holding one entry per CDR3 protein. Counted here are hundreds of thousands of distinct CDR3 sequences, 15% to 20% occurring once; the ten biggest clones make up approximately 50%. Trimming took 0 bases from V and 7 from J, leaving 13 bases between them. Germline values: CDR1 SGHRS, CDR2 YFSETQ. The CDR3 loop spans 14 amino acids. This clonotype appeared a few times. The antigen is not known. This chain links TRBV5-1 with TRBJ1-1, with D unresolved. Sequenced input: blood. The receptor was isolated from a middle-aged man with Graves' ophthalmopathy. The CDR3 sequence: CASSLAGFSGEAFF. The CDR3 bases are TGCGCCAGCAGCTTGGCCGGGTTCAGTGGTGAAGCTTTCTTT.